The T cell receptor (beta chain) under discussion was sequenced for a study of T-cell reconstitution after alpha-beta-depleted transplantation in children. This clonotype was seen many times. Looked up from germline, CDR1 is SGHRS and CDR2 is YFSETQ. With 0 bases clipped from V and 2 bases from J, the junction kept 5 bases outside the gene matches. The CDR3 is made up of 15 amino acids. Unique molecular identifiers were used to barcode this TCRbeta library. In TCRdb, the PCR reads were re-called with MiXCR into one record per CDR3 protein. The sample lists hundreds of thousands of distinct CDR3 sequences, around 9.5% occurring once.

The material sequenced was PBMCs from the stem cell graft donor, taken from the stem cell graft. The source of this sequence is a human donor who donated a stem cell graft to a child with acute lymphoblastic leukemia. The V call is TRBV5-1, the J call TRBJ2-7, with 7 bases lining up with TRBD1. Here the CDR3 DNA reads TGCGCCAGCAGCTTGGCCCTGGGACAGACCTACGAGCAGTACTTC. Residues: CASSLALGQTYEQYF.